The 10 T cell receptor beta chains below were found in one sample sequenced in a study of CD8 T cells in Susac syndrome. Reverse transcription used about 0.45 to 1 ug RNA and random hexamers. One entry per CDR3 protein, called by TCRdb with MiXCR from the immunoSEQ multiplex PCR reads. This sample carries 150,000 to 200,000 distinct CDR3 sequences, approximately 94% of them seen once, and the ten largest clones take 0.12%. Sequencing was performed on CD4+ T cells from PBMCs. All receptors derive from a human donor with Susac syndrome.

This chain uses TRBV29-1 with TRBJ2-7; the D gene is possibly TRBD1 (5 bases). This CDR3 contains 13 residues. Per germline, CDR1 SQVTM and CDR2 ANQGSEA. Deletions cut 3 bases from V and 0 bases from J, with 9 bases between. The CDR3 nucleotides are TGCAGCGTTGAGGACACAGACTCCTACGAGCAGTACTTC. Its translation is CSVEDTDSYEQYF.

This clonotype showed up just once. The chain links TRBV6-5 to TRBJ2-2; D perhaps matches TRBD2 (5 bases). V was clipped by 2 bases and J by 7 bases, with 8 bases between them. Germline CDR1 and CDR2: MNHEY and SVGAGI. The CDR3 contains 13 residues. The chain's CDR3 is CASSYEGHGELFF. In DNA form, the CDR3 reads TGTGCCAGCAGTTACGAGGGTCACGGGGAGCTGTTTTTT.

The rearrangement joins TRBV20-1 to TRBJ2-7, with TRBD2 as a possible D gene (5 bases). With 0 bases removed from V and 5 bases from J, the gap between germline ends came to 17 bases. The CDR3 covers 15 residues. Germline CDR1 is DFQATT and CDR2 is SNEGSKA (reference sequence). CDR3 sequence (DNA): TGCAGTGCTAGAGATCCTGGCCGGGATAAGGACGAGCAGTACTTC. This encodes CSARDPGRDKDEQYF.

The chain links TRBV10-3 to TRBJ2-3, with 13 positions matching TRBD2. Germline V gene data show CDR1 as ENHRY and CDR2 as SYGVKD. V dropped 4 bases and J dropped 4; count of bases not matched to a gene: 5. The CDR3 is 16 residues long. The CDR3 loop reads CAISARTSGGPDTQYF. The CDR3 DNA sequence: TGTGCCATCAGTGCAAGGACTAGCGGGGGACCAGATACGCAGTATTTT.

Only one count was recorded for this clonotype. This rearrangement joins TRBV15 to TRBJ1-3; D perhaps matches TRBD1 (5 bases). The length of the CDR3 is 15 residues. Germline loops: CDR1 LNHNV, CDR2 YYDKDF (reference sequence). Trimming removed 2 bases at V and 4 bases at J, with 12 bases between. CDR3 sequence (DNA): TGTGCCACCAGCAGATACGGGGCGCAAGGAAACACCATATATTTT. The encoded protein is CATSRYGAQGNTIYF.

DNA for the CDR3: TGTGCCAGCTCGGGGTCAGCCGGAGATACGCAGTATTTT. This encodes CASSGSAGDTQYF. V is TRBV6-1 and J is TRBJ2-3, with D perhaps TRBD2 (5 bases). The germline V gene encodes CDR1 MNHNS and CDR2 SASEGT. This CDR3 contains 13 residues. Trimming removed 8 bases from V and 5 bases from J, with 14 bases in between.

The chain links TRBV20-1 to TRBJ2-7; 7 bases map to TRBD2. V dropped 2 bases and J dropped 7; count of bases not matched to a gene: 5. Germline CDR1 and CDR2: DFQATT and SNEGSKA (reference sequence). This CDR3 contains 12 residues. The CDR3 reads CSARTPGGEQYF. The CDR3 bases are TGCAGTGCTAGAACCCCGGGGGGTGAGCAGTACTTC.

J is TRBJ2-7 and V is TRBV9; possibly TRBD2 for D (6 bases). Deletions cut 3 bases from V and 5 bases from J, with 12 bases between. Germline V gene data show CDR1 as SGDLS and CDR2 as YYNGEE. This CDR3 has 13 amino acids. CDR3 amino acids: CASSARTTDEQYF. The DNA for the CDR3 is TGTGCCAGCAGCGCCCGGACTACAGACGAGCAGTACTTC.

The chain combines TRBV24-1 with TRBJ1-5, with D unclear. The CDR3 sequence is 13 residues long. CDR1 and CDR2 from the germline V gene are KGHDR and SFDVKD. Trimming pared 4 bases from V and 9 bases from J, leaving 12 bases between. CDR3 protein: CATSESDARPQHF. DNA of the CDR3: TGTGCCACCAGTGAGAGCGACGCTAGGCCCCAGCATTTT.

The rearrangement joins TRBV20-1 to TRBJ2-7; D gene uncertain. V was trimmed by 5 bases and J by 0 bases, leaving 8 bases between them. The CDR3 runs 12 residues. Germline V gene sequence: CDR1 DFQATT, CDR2 SNEGSKA (reference sequence). CDR3 residues: CSALRDSYEQYF. The CDR3 DNA follows: TGCAGTGCTCTAAGAGACTCCTACGAGCAGTACTTC.